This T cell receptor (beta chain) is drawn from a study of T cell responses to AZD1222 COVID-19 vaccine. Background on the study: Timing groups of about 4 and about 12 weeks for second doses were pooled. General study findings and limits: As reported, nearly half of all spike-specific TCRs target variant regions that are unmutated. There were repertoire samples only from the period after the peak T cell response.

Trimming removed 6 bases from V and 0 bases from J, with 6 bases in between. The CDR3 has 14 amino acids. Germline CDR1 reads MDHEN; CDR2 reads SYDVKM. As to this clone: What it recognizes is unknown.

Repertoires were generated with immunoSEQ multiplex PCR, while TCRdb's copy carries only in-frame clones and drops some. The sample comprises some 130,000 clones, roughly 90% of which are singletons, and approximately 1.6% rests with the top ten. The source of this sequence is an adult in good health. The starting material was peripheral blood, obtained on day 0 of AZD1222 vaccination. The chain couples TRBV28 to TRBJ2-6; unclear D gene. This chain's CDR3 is CASRQNSGANVLTF. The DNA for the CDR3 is TGTGCCAGCAGGCAAAACTCTGGGGCCAACGTCCTGACTTTC.